These T cell receptor beta chains were read from a single sample in a study of T cell changes during pregnancy in multiple sclerosis. Clones were sequenced by immunoSEQ multiplex PCR, and TCRdb holds only the in-frame ones, with some missing. Of 55,000 to 85,000 clones in the sample, around 94% are singletons; the top ten hold 0.58%. The specimen was peripheral blood, collected in the third trimester of pregnancy. The receptors originated from a female donor with multiple sclerosis, enrolled in a pregnancy study. Both conserved end residues are part of each CDR3. Fields, in order: clone size, J gene, V gene, D gene, CDR3 DNA, CDR3 protein. D genes are given only for firm matches. Size is stated for part of the rows, as once, few or many counts, or as a class when the clone is expanded.

clone_size: NA
j_call: TRBJ1-2
v_call: TRBV4-1
d_call: NA
cdr3_nt: TGCGCCAGCAGCCAAGCCAGTAACTATGGCTACACCTTC
cdr3_aa: CASSQASNYGYTF

clone_size: NA
j_call: TRBJ1-1
v_call: TRBV6-6
d_call: NA
cdr3_nt: TGTGCCGTAGGGGAGAACACTGAAGCTTTCTTT
cdr3_aa: CAVGENTEAFF

clone_size: NA
j_call: TRBJ2-2
v_call: TRBV6-5
d_call: NA
cdr3_nt: TGTGCCAGCAGTTACCGTGCCGGGGAGCTGTTTTTT
cdr3_aa: CASSYRAGELFF

clone_size: NA
j_call: TRBJ2-7
v_call: TRBV14
d_call: NA
cdr3_nt: TGTGCCAGCAGCCTAAAACGGGGGAACTGGTTCTACGAGCAGTACTTC
cdr3_aa: CASSLKRGNWFYEQYF

clone_size: NA
j_call: TRBJ1-1
v_call: TRBV2
d_call: NA
cdr3_nt: TGTGCCAGCAGTGAAGACAGGAACACTGAAGCTTTCTTT
cdr3_aa: CASSEDRNTEAFF

clone_size: once
j_call: TRBJ2-1
v_call: TRBV7-2
d_call: NA
cdr3_nt: TGTGCCAGCAGCTTACAGGGCGCCTACAATGAGCAGTTCTTC
cdr3_aa: CASSLQGAYNEQFF

clone_size: NA
j_call: TRBJ2-1
v_call: TRBV30
d_call: TRBD2
cdr3_nt: TGTGCCTGGAGTGTAAGGACTAGCGATAGTGAGCAGTTCTTC
cdr3_aa: CAWSVRTSDSEQFF

clone_size: NA
j_call: TRBJ1-6
v_call: TRBV15
d_call: NA
cdr3_nt: TGTGCCACCGGGAGGGTCAATAATTCACCCCTCCACTTT
cdr3_aa: CATGRVNNSPLHF

clone_size: NA
j_call: TRBJ2-7
v_call: TRBV6-1
d_call: TRBD2
cdr3_nt: TGTGCCAGCAGTCTTGGACTAGCGGGGGGATACGAGCAGTACTTC
cdr3_aa: CASSLGLAGGYEQYF

clone_size: NA
j_call: TRBJ1-1
v_call: TRBV6-5
d_call: NA
cdr3_nt: TGTGCCAGCAGTTACGGGCTGCAGGGAGGGTCGGCTTTCTTT
cdr3_aa: CASSYGLQGGSAFF

clone_size: NA
j_call: TRBJ1-5
v_call: TRBV10-3
d_call: NA
cdr3_nt: TGTGCCATCAGGGGGCAGAGCAATCAGCCCCAGCATTTT
cdr3_aa: CAIRGQSNQPQHF

clone_size: NA
j_call: TRBJ1-5
v_call: TRBV7-2
d_call: TRBD1
cdr3_nt: TGTGCCAGCAGCTTGACGGAGGGGGCGGGTCAGCCCCAGCATTTT
cdr3_aa: CASSLTEGAGQPQHF

clone_size: NA
j_call: TRBJ1-1
v_call: TRBV2
d_call: TRBD1
cdr3_nt: TGTGCCAGAGGGGGCCGGGACAGGGGGAAGTGGGAAGCTTTCTTT
cdr3_aa: CARGGRDRGKWEAFF

clone_size: NA
j_call: TRBJ2-3
v_call: TRBV5-8
d_call: NA
cdr3_nt: TGTGCCAGCAGTTCAAGCTTCAGCACAGATACGCAGTATTTT
cdr3_aa: CASSSSFSTDTQYF

clone_size: NA
j_call: TRBJ1-6
v_call: TRBV25-1
d_call: NA
cdr3_nt: TGTGCCAGCAGTGACTACCTCACAGGGATAAATTCACCCCTCCACTTT
cdr3_aa: CASSDYLTGINSPLHF

clone_size: once
j_call: TRBJ2-7
v_call: TRBV5-4
d_call: TRBD1
cdr3_nt: TGTGCCAGCAGCCGACATGACAGGGGGCTCTACGAGCAGTACTTC
cdr3_aa: CASSRHDRGLYEQYF

clone_size: once
j_call: TRBJ1-2
v_call: TRBV29-1
d_call: NA
cdr3_nt: TGCAGCGTTGAAGTACAGATTAACTATGGCTACACCTTC
cdr3_aa: CSVEVQINYGYTF

clone_size: once
j_call: TRBJ2-5
v_call: TRBV4-3
d_call: NA
cdr3_nt: TGCGCCAGCAGCCAAGATGTAGGGACACCCTTGGGGACCCAGTACTTC
cdr3_aa: CASSQDVGTPLGTQYF

clone_size: NA
j_call: TRBJ1-1
v_call: TRBV18
d_call: TRBD1
cdr3_nt: TGTGCCAGCTCACCACCAGCGACAGGGGGCACTGAAGCTTTCTTT
cdr3_aa: CASSPPATGGTEAFF